The 10 T cell receptor beta chains below were found in one sample sequenced in a study of blood T cell repertoires in COVID-19. TCRdb's table, derived via immunoSEQ multiplex PCR, lists solely in-frame clones and lacks some. The sample shows roughly 180,000 clones, around 85% of them seen only once. The sequencing sample was made of peripheral blood. The receptors come from an older woman with acute or convalescent COVID-19.

The chain uses TRBV11-2 and TRBJ2-7, with 7 nucleotides matching TRBD2. The CDR3 has 16 amino acids. Germline lookup yields CDR1 SGHAT and CDR2 FQNNGV. The V and J ends lost 1 base and 2 bases, in that order; junction bases with no gene match: 8. For the CDR3, the DNA is TGTGCCAGCAGCTTAGTCGTCCCGGGACTAACCTACGAGCAGTACTTC. Translating gives CASSLVVPGLTYEQYF.

This sequence joins TRBV6-5 and TRBJ1-5; weak D call: TRBD1 (5 bases). The CDR3 sequence is 14 residues long. Trimming removed 6 bases at V and 7 bases at J, with 16 bases between. The germline V gene has CDR1 MNHEY and CDR2 SVGAGI. Written as DNA, the CDR3 is TGTGCCAGCAGGGAGGGGTCGGGTGGACAGCCCCAGCATTTT. It codes for CASREGSGGQPQHF.

V gene TRBV4-1 combines with J gene TRBJ2-3; a possible D gene is TRBD1 (6 bases). Trimming took 6 bases from V and 3 from J, leaving 10 bases between them. CDR1 MGHRA and CDR2 YSYEKL come from the germline V gene. The CDR3 totals 13 residues. The CDR3 sequence is CASRLQGTDTQYF. The DNA for the CDR3 is TGCGCCAGCAGACTACAGGGAACAGATACGCAGTATTTT.

A few counts support this clone. The gene calls are TRBV19 and TRBJ1-6; D perhaps matches TRBD1 (6 bases). Germline V gene lookup returns CDR1 LNHDA and CDR2 SQIVND (reference sequence). The CDR3 is 15 amino acids. Trimming removed 5 bases from V and 6 bases from J, with 14 bases in between. CDR3: CASSRSGTPNSPLHF. CDR3 sequence (DNA): TGTGCCAGTAGTCGCTCCGGGACACCTAATTCACCCCTCCACTTT.

V gene TRBV15 combines with J gene TRBJ2-2; weak D call: TRBD1 (6 bases). CDR3 length equals 15 residues. V was pared by 0 bases and J by 5 bases, with 10 bases between. Germline V gene data show CDR1 as LNHNV and CDR2 as YYDKDF (reference sequence). The CDR3 reads CATSRDRGGTGELFF. The CDR3 bases are TGTGCCACCAGCAGAGACAGGGGCGGTACCGGGGAGCTGTTTTTT.

V is TRBV6-1 and J is TRBJ1-1; the D is unclear. The length of the CDR3 is 14 residues. The V and J ends lost 1 base and 5 bases respectively, with 11 bases between them. Germline CDR1 MNHNS, CDR2 SASEGT. The CDR3 nucleotides are TGTGCCAGCAGTGAAGGGAGGGTAAGGACTGAAGCTTTCTTT. Translated, it gives CASSEGRVRTEAFF.

This sequence joins TRBV7-2 and TRBJ1-3; D perhaps matches TRBD1 (5 bases). Trimming left V 2 bases short and J 0 bases short, with 14 bases between. The CDR3 contains 17 residues. Germline V gene data show CDR1 as SGHTA and CDR2 as FQGNSA. The CDR3 spells CASSLTSKGLSGNTIYF. In nucleotides, the CDR3 is TGTGCCAGCAGCTTAACCTCTAAGGGACTCTCTGGAAACACCATATATTTT.

The V and J genes are TRBV7-6 and TRBJ1-1, with TRBD1 identical over 11 bases. V dropped 4 bases and J dropped 3; count of bases not matched to a gene: 10. This CDR3 region has 17 residues. Germline-derived CDR1 and CDR2 are SGHVS and FNYEAQ. CDR3 sequence reads: CASSSRLGQGADTEAFF. CDR3 nucleotide sequence: TGTGCCAGCAGCTCGAGATTAGGACAGGGGGCCGACACTGAAGCTTTCTTT.

The chain links TRBV12-3 or TRBV12-4 to TRBJ2-7; TRBD2 aligns across 10 bases. The CDR3 sequence is 13 residues long. V lost 6 bases and J lost 6; bases outside the gene matches: 5. The CDR3 protein is CASSPGLAREQYV. The CDR3 nucleotides are TGTGCCAGCAGCCCGGGACTAGCGCGCGAGCAGTACGTC.

The chain has TRBV4-1 and TRBJ2-1; D possibly corresponds to TRBD1 (5 bases). With 2 bases removed from V and 9 bases from J, the gap between germline ends came to 26 bases. Looked up from germline, CDR1 is MGHRA and CDR2 is YSYEKL. The CDR3 consists of 18 residues. CDR3 residues: CASSQNAQANPKFSEQFF. CDR3 sequence (DNA): TGCGCCAGCAGCCAAAACGCACAGGCGAATCCCAAATTTAGTGAGCAGTTCTTC.